The rows below give T cell receptor beta chains drawn from one sample of a study of cytomegalovirus exposure and HLA in healthy donors. Sequencing was performed with immunoSEQ multiplex PCR; in TCRdb, only in-frame clones are kept and a portion is missing. The data show some 87,000 clones, roughly 80% seen once. Input material: PBMCs. These receptors originate from a man aged 45-65 years in good health and CMV-seropositive. Each CDR3 is given without its conserved first and last residue.

j_gene: TRBJ1-1
len: 11
v_gene: TRBV11-2
CDR3aa: ASSLYSGDEAF

j_gene: TRBJ2-6
len: 14
v_gene: TRBV18
CDR3aa: ASSPNLNSGANVLT

j_gene: TRBJ2-7
len: 14
v_gene: TRBV7-2
CDR3aa: ASSPTSGGDLGEQY

j_gene: TRBJ2-3
len: 13
v_gene: TRBV7-3
CDR3aa: ASSQTIGGTDTQY

j_gene: TRBJ1-1
len: 11
v_gene: TRBV9
CDR3aa: ASSVGAGTEAF

j_gene: TRBJ1-2
len: 13
v_gene: TRBV4-3
CDR3aa: ASSQDPGLNYGYT

j_gene: TRBJ2-1
len: 14
v_gene: TRBV4-1
CDR3aa: ASSQIGDRTYNEQF

j_gene: TRBJ1-2
len: 15
v_gene: TRBV9
CDR3aa: ASSWGGAPFTNYGYT

j_gene: TRBJ1-3
len: 12
v_gene: TRBV30
CDR3aa: AWSVTAIGNTIY

j_gene: TRBJ1-6
len: 13
v_gene: TRBV5-1
CDR3aa: ASSYETGHNSPLN

j_gene: TRBJ2-3
len: 11
v_gene: TRBV7-2
CDR3aa: ASSLAGARTQY

j_gene: TRBJ2-7
len: 12
v_gene: TRBV28
CDR3aa: ASSPQGITYEQY

j_gene: TRBJ1-2
len: 11
v_gene: TRBV7-2
CDR3aa: ASSSQGNYGYT

j_gene: TRBJ2-3
len: 11
v_gene: TRBV7-2
CDR3aa: ASSSISTDTQY

j_gene: TRBJ1-5
len: 9
v_gene: TRBV2
CDR3aa: ASGGNQPQH

j_gene: TRBJ2-7
len: 12
v_gene: TRBV7-9
CDR3aa: ASSLAGQLYEQY

j_gene: TRBJ1-1
len: 13
v_gene: TRBV29-1
CDR3aa: SVEGGQGWVTEAF

j_gene: TRBJ1-3
len: 12
v_gene: TRBV27
CDR3aa: ASSLPRFRNTIY

j_gene: TRBJ2-7
len: 11
v_gene: TRBV2
CDR3aa: ASSKDRAYEQY

j_gene: TRBJ2-5
len: 12
v_gene: TRBV2
CDR3aa: AGRGTSGTYTQY

j_gene: TRBJ1-1
len: 14
v_gene: TRBV7-9
CDR3aa: ASSPPGTGGRREAF

j_gene: TRBJ1-3
len: 12
v_gene: TRBV30
CDR3aa: AWSPGNSGNTIY

j_gene: TRBJ2-1
len: 12
v_gene: TRBV11-2
CDR3aa: ASRGLAGYNEQF

j_gene: TRBJ2-7
len: 13
v_gene: TRBV4-2
CDR3aa: ASSPGQTGSYEQY

j_gene: TRBJ2-6
len: 11
v_gene: TRBV18
CDR3aa: ASSTLGANVLT

j_gene: TRBJ2-7
len: 15
v_gene: TRBV21-1
CDR3aa: ASSKLNRVGWIYEQY

j_gene: TRBJ2-1
len: 13
v_gene: TRBV7-2
CDR3aa: ASSLGTSGDNEQF

j_gene: TRBJ1-6
len: 12
v_gene: TRBV13
CDR3aa: ASRQRQGYSPLH

j_gene: TRBJ2-2
len: 13
v_gene: TRBV6-5
CDR3aa: ASSYSGGGTGELF

j_gene: TRBJ2-7
len: 12
v_gene: TRBV10-3
CDR3aa: AIRPGLDTYEQY

j_gene: TRBJ2-7
len: 11
v_gene: TRBV12-5
CDR3aa: ASGPPSSYEQY

j_gene: TRBJ2-7
len: 12
v_gene: TRBV5-5
CDR3aa: ASSSPGQTYEQY

j_gene: TRBJ1-1
len: 11
v_gene: TRBV28
CDR3aa: AGRTGTETEAF

j_gene: TRBJ1-2
len: 14
v_gene: TRBV28
CDR3aa: ASSLTLMTDVWGYT

j_gene: TRBJ2-1
len: 13
v_gene: TRBV7-6
CDR3aa: ASSTGLLLYNEQF

j_gene: TRBJ1-3
len: 14
v_gene: TRBV7-9
CDR3aa: ASSLAGVYSGNTIY

j_gene: TRBJ2-3
len: 14
v_gene: TRBV7-2
CDR3aa: ASSPVAGGSTDTQY

j_gene: TRBJ1-2
len: 14
v_gene: TRBV19
CDR3aa: ASSVGTGRKLHGYT

j_gene: TRBJ1-2
len: 12
v_gene: TRBV28
CDR3aa: ASSLQGWDYGYT

j_gene: TRBJ1-5
len: 14
v_gene: TRBV30
CDR3aa: AWSATGQGFTQPQH

j_gene: TRBJ1-4
len: 14
v_gene: TRBV14
CDR3aa: ASSQAQGALREKLF

j_gene: TRBJ2-5
len: 13
v_gene: TRBV5-1
CDR3aa: ASSLGQGIGETQY

j_gene: TRBJ2-3
len: 14
v_gene: TRBV9
CDR3aa: ASSADRGGGTDTQY

j_gene: TRBJ2-2
len: 15
v_gene: TRBV7-9
CDR3aa: ASSYPVFKPNTGELF

j_gene: TRBJ2-1
len: 17
v_gene: TRBV6-1
CDR3aa: ASSELTDREGAWVNEQF

j_gene: TRBJ1-5
len: 13
v_gene: TRBV28
CDR3aa: ASSLDLNSNQPQH

j_gene: TRBJ1-3
len: 14
v_gene: TRBV9
CDR3aa: ASSVDGRPSGNTIY

j_gene: TRBJ2-1
len: 13
v_gene: TRBV6-5
CDR3aa: ASSYSGGVYNEQF

j_gene: TRBJ2-7
len: 11
v_gene: TRBV30
CDR3aa: AWSGLAGGEQY

j_gene: TRBJ2-5
len: 12
v_gene: TRBV9
CDR3aa: ASSARWGEETQY

j_gene: TRBJ1-1
len: 12
v_gene: TRBV30
CDR3aa: AWSLDRAATEAF

j_gene: TRBJ1-6
len: 12
v_gene: TRBV4-3
CDR3aa: ASSQGGTISPLN

j_gene: TRBJ2-2
len: 13
v_gene: TRBV27
CDR3aa: ASSLAGVVTGELF

j_gene: TRBJ2-5
len: 11
v_gene: TRBV2
CDR3aa: ASSVGGRGTQY

j_gene: TRBJ2-2
len: 14
v_gene: TRBV4-2
CDR3aa: ASSQDTVRDPGELF

j_gene: TRBJ2-1
len: 13
v_gene: TRBV7-2
CDR3aa: ASSLGLAGYEGQF